Detailed here is one T cell receptor (beta chain). The V gene lost 1 base and the J gene lost 7 bases, with 18 bases spanning the gap. The CDR3 runs 17 residues. The germline V gene encodes CDR1 SGHDT and CDR2 YYEEEE. The data are from a study of blood T cell repertoires in COVID-19. The table came from immunoSEQ multiplex PCR; TCRdb's copy has only in-frame clones and leaves some out. Seen here are 70,000 to 80,000 clones, around 85% observed once, and the top ten hold about a third. Sequenced input: peripheral blood. The receptor's source is a woman at least 80 years old with active or convalescent COVID-19. The J gene is TRBJ1-6, the V gene TRBV5-6; D is ambiguous. Written as DNA, the CDR3 is TGTGCCAGCAGCTTGATGATTAATCGGGTGGTGAATTCACCCCTCCACTTT. Its protein product is CASSLMINRVVNSPLHF.